Each of the 26 T cell receptor beta chains below was sequenced from the same sample in a study of blood T cell repertoires in COVID-19. TCRdb's copy holds only in-frame clones and misses some; the assay was immunoSEQ multiplex PCR. The data contain roughly 130,000 clones, about four fifths of them singletons. The sequencing input was peripheral blood. These receptors came from a woman aged 45-60 years with acute or convalescent COVID-19.

The gene calls are TRBV2 and TRBJ1-1, with no clear D. V gave up 8 bases and J gave up 12 bases, with 19 bases separating them. Germline CDR1 reads SNHLY; CDR2 reads FYNNEI. This CDR3 contains 12 residues. As DNA, the CDR3 is TGTGCCAGCCTAAACCTCCTGATCCCCCCTTTCTTT. Its translation is CASLNLLIPPFF.

The chain has TRBV11-2 and TRBJ1-2; D might be TRBD1 (5 bases). CDR3 length equals 16 residues. Germline assignment: CDR1 SGHAT and CDR2 FQNNGV. V was shortened by 1 base and J by 0 bases, with 12 bases between the two germline ends. The CDR3 is CASSLAWGTSNYGYTF. The CDR3 region has the DNA TGTGCCAGCAGCTTAGCGTGGGGCACCTCTAACTATGGCTACACCTTC.

The chain combines TRBV19 with TRBJ1-2; 7 bases are a match to TRBD1. The V and J ends lost 4 bases and 4 bases, in that order; junction bases with no gene match: 12. Germline-derived CDR1 and CDR2 are LNHDA and SQIVND (reference sequence). The CDR3 consists of 16 residues. The CDR3 reads CASSTNRDSYFYGYTF. In DNA, the CDR3 is TGTGCCAGTAGTACCAACCGGGACAGCTACTTCTATGGCTACACCTTC.

The chain carries TRBV7-9 and TRBJ2-2; tentatively, D is TRBD1 (6 bases). The CDR3 totals 16 residues. V lost 5 bases to trimming and J lost 0 bases, with 13 bases between them. Looked up from germline, CDR1 is SEHNR and CDR2 is FQNEAQ (reference sequence). As DNA, the CDR3 is TGTGCCAGCAGCCGATTGGGGGCTACGAACACCGGGGAGCTGTTTTTT. Translated, it gives CASSRLGATNTGELFF.

V usage is TRBV24-1 and J usage is TRBJ1-2, with unresolved D. Germline CDR1 is KGHDR and CDR2 is SFDVKD. Trimming removed 3 bases at V and 0 bases at J, with 10 bases between. This CDR3 region has 15 residues. Written as DNA, the CDR3 is TGTGCCACCAGTGATCCTACCCGAGCTAACTATGGCTACACCTTC. It is translated as CATSDPTRANYGYTF.

The V call is TRBV6-2 or TRBV6-3, the J call TRBJ1-2, with 7 bases lining up with TRBD1. Trimming removed 2 bases from V and 5 bases from J; junction bases left unmatched: 5. Germline CDR1 and CDR2: MNHEY and SVGEGT. The CDR3 loop spans 14 amino acids. The DNA of the CDR3 is TGTGCCAGCAGTTACCCCACAGGGGTTTATGGCTACACCTTC. Residues: CASSYPTGVYGYTF.

This chain links TRBV19 with TRBJ1-1, with D possibly TRBD1 on 5 matching bases. The CDR3 length is 13 residues. Trimming cost V 5 bases and J 8 bases, with 15 bases left between them. Germline CDR1 and CDR2: LNHDA and SQIVND (reference sequence). DNA of the CDR3: TGTGCCAGTAGTTCCCAGGTGGCAGGGGAAGCTTTCTTT. The encoded protein is CASSSQVAGEAFF.

CDR3 in DNA: TGTGCCAGCAGTGAAGAGTCAAAGGGGGGGTTTGGCTACACCTTC. Protein product: CASSEESKGGFGYTF. The chain links TRBV2 to TRBJ1-2, with a weak D call TRBD1 (6 bases). This CDR3 region has 15 residues. Germline V gene sequence: CDR1 SNHLY, CDR2 FYNNEI. Trimming removed 1 base at V and 7 bases at J, with 16 bases between.

The genes are TRBV7-8 and TRBJ1-5, with 8 bases lining up with TRBD1. J was trimmed by 3 bases and V by 5 bases; bases with no gene match: 3. Germline values: CDR1 SGHVS, CDR2 FQNEAQ. The CDR3 is 14 residues long. This CDR3 is CASSPGGPNQPQHF. CDR3 DNA sequence: TGTGCCAGCAGCCCAGGGGGCCCCAATCAGCCCCAGCATTTT.

The chain carries TRBV19 and TRBJ1-5; possibly TRBD1 for D (5 bases). Germline V CDR1 and CDR2: LNHDA, SQIVND (reference sequence). V lost 3 bases and J lost 4, with 7 bases in between. The CDR3 runs 13 residues. Here the CDR3 DNA reads TGTGCCAGTAGTATTGGACAAAATCAGCCCCAGCATTTT. It yields the protein CASSIGQNQPQHF.

This clone has only one observation. The chain combines TRBV5-1 with TRBJ2-7; possibly TRBD2 for D (7 bases). CDR3 length: 16 amino acids. Germline V gene sequence: CDR1 SGHRS, CDR2 YFSETQ. V shed 4 bases and J shed 0 bases, with 17 bases lying between them. The chain's CDR3 is CASSVAGATSSYEQYF. The CDR3, as DNA: TGCGCCAGCAGCGTCGCGGGGGCGACGAGCTCCTACGAGCAGTACTTC.

The CDR3 DNA follows: TGTGCCACCAGTGTCTCAGGACAGGGCGATTTAAACACTGAAGCTTTCTTT. Encoded protein: CATSVSGQGDLNTEAFF. The V gene is TRBV24-1, the J gene TRBJ1-1; 8 bases are a match to TRBD1. Germline V CDR1 and CDR2: KGHDR, SFDVKD. This CDR3 has 17 residues. J was trimmed by 2 bases and V by 5 bases; bases with no gene match: 12.

In its sample, this clone is medium-sized. The gene calls are TRBV2 and TRBJ2-7; 8 bases line up with TRBD1. The V and J ends lost 4 bases and 3 bases, in that order; junction bases with no gene match: 2. Germline-derived CDR1 and CDR2 are SNHLY and FYNNEI. CDR3 length: 13 amino acids. DNA for the CDR3: TGTGCCAGCAGTGGGGACAGGCTCTACGAGCAGTACTTC. It codes for CASSGDRLYEQYF.

The chain joins TRBV14 to TRBJ2-7, with TRBD2 identical over 11 bases. The CDR3 totals 15 residues. Losses at the gene ends were 2 bases for V and 4 bases for J; bases not matched to a gene: 4. Looked up from germline, CDR1 is SGHDN and CDR2 is FVKESK. Here the CDR3 DNA reads TGTGCCAGCAGCCAACGTACTAGCGGGGGTTACGAGCAGTACTTC. Translation: CASSQRTSGGYEQYF. The whole variable domain, remainder taken from reference TRBV14 and TRBJ2-7, is EAGVTQFPSHSVIEKGQTVTLRCDPISGHDNLYWYRRVMGKEIKFLLHFVKESKQDESGMPNNRFLAERTGGTYSTLKVQPAELEDSGVYFCASSQRTSGGYEQYFGPGTRLTVT.

The V gene is TRBV29-1, the J gene TRBJ1-1; D is perhaps TRBD1 (6 bases). Trimming removed 6 bases at V and 1 base at J, with 12 bases between. The length of the CDR3 is 13 residues. Germline assignment: CDR1 SQVTM and CDR2 ANQGSEA. The DNA of the CDR3 is TGCAGCGTGTCGGACAGACGGAACACTGAAGCTTTCTTT. It codes for CSVSDRRNTEAFF.

The chain joins TRBV6-4 to TRBJ2-1; 16 nucleotides line up with TRBD2. Germline CDR1 and CDR2: MRHNA and SNTAGT. The V gene end was trimmed by 0 bases and the J gene end by 2 bases; junction bases not matched to a gene: 4. The CDR3 totals 19 residues. The CDR3 DNA sequence: TGTGCCAGCAGTGACTCAGGGACTAGCGGGGGGGCCCCCTACAATGAGCAGTTCTTC. As protein: CASSDSGTSGGAPYNEQFF.

The J gene is TRBJ1-2, the V gene TRBV20-1, with D unresolved. Germline assignment: CDR1 DFQATT and CDR2 SNEGSKA (reference sequence). The length of the CDR3 is 11 residues. V shed 4 bases and J shed 4 bases, with 7 bases lying between them. The CDR3 DNA follows: TGCAGTGCTAAAGCGGGCTATGGCTACACCTTC. Its protein is CSAKAGYGYTF.

The rearrangement joins TRBV11-2 to TRBJ2-3; 11 bases are shared with TRBD2. Germline V gene sequence: CDR1 SGHAT, CDR2 FQNNGV. There are 18 residues in the CDR3. The J segment lost 0 bases and the V segment lost 5 bases, leaving 10 bases of the junction unmatched. The DNA for the CDR3 is TGTGCCAGCAGCCCTAGCGGGGGGCTTCACATAAGCACAGATACGCAGTATTTT. Translated: CASSPSGGLHISTDTQYF.

J is TRBJ1-1 and V is TRBV6-5; D not certain. In germline, CDR1 is MNHEY, CDR2 SVGAGI. The CDR3 runs to 13 residues. V gave up 2 bases and J gave up 6 bases, with 10 bases separating them. CDR3 residues: CASSYEGSAEAFF. In nucleotides, the CDR3 is TGTGCCAGCAGTTACGAAGGGAGCGCTGAAGCTTTCTTT.

V usage is TRBV19 and J usage is TRBJ1-2; D is uncertain. V was pared by 6 bases and J by 2 bases, with 22 bases between. This CDR3 contains 17 residues. CDR1 is LNHDA, CDR2 SQIVND, per germline (reference sequence). The CDR3 loop reads CASSFSMSRNSNYGYTF. The DNA for the CDR3 is TGTGCCAGTAGCTTCTCCATGTCGCGGAACTCGAACTATGGCTACACCTTC.

CDR3 amino acids: CASSLGTGAFNQPQHF. The CDR3 nucleotides read TGTGCCAGCAGCTTAGGAACAGGGGCTTTCAATCAGCCCCAGCATTTT. The V and J genes are TRBV5-8 and TRBJ1-5, with 7 bases identical to TRBD1. CDR1 and CDR2 from the germline V gene are SGHTS and YDEGEE. This CDR3 spans 16 amino acids. Trimming took 2 bases from V and 3 from J; bases not matched to a gene: 8.

This clone was seen once. The V gene is TRBV14, the J gene TRBJ1-2; no reliable D call. V was shortened by 1 base and J by 6 bases, with 15 bases between the two germline ends. The CDR3 sequence is 15 residues long. In germline, CDR1 is SGHDN, CDR2 FVKESK. The CDR3 protein is CASSQGGGSPDGYTF. The CDR3 nucleotides are TGTGCCAGCAGCCAAGGGGGAGGATCCCCCGATGGCTACACCTTC.

This chain connects TRBV27 to TRBJ2-2; 11 nucleotides match TRBD2. There are 17 residues in the CDR3. With V trimmed by 3 bases and J by 1 base, 4 bases remained unmatched. Germline loops: CDR1 MNHEY, CDR2 SMNVEV (reference sequence). The CDR3 region has the DNA TGTGCCAGCAGTTTCCTCCTAGCGGGGGGGAACACCGGGGAGCTGTTTTTT. The encoded protein is CASSFLLAGGNTGELFF.

The genes are TRBV9 and TRBJ1-5, with D perhaps matching TRBD1 (6 bases). V was pared by 6 bases and J by 0 bases, with 25 bases between. The germline V gene has CDR1 SGDLS and CDR2 YYNGEE. The CDR3 has 19 amino acids. CDR3 residues: CASILFPGHKRYSNQPQHF. CDR3 in DNA: TGTGCCAGCATTCTATTCCCGGGACACAAACGGTATAGCAATCAGCCCCAGCATTTT.

This chain joins TRBV30 and TRBJ1-1; D unresolved. V was clipped by 2 bases and J by 1 base, with 8 bases between them. Germline V CDR1 and CDR2: GTSNPN, SVGIG (reference sequence). The CDR3 is made up of 13 amino acids. The CDR3 nucleotides are TGTGCCTGGAGTCCGACGGGGAACACTGAAGCTTTCTTT. Its protein is CAWSPTGNTEAFF.

The chain combines TRBV5-5 with TRBJ1-1; 12 bases match TRBD1. CDR1 is SGHKS and CDR2 is YYEKEE in the germline V gene (reference sequence). There are 17 residues in the CDR3. The junction had 12 bases not matched to a gene; V was cut back by 4 bases and J by 5 bases. CDR3 bases: TGTGCCAGCAGCCCGATCCGGGACAGGGGGCTTGGAACTGAAGCTTTCTTT. This sequence encodes CASSPIRDRGLGTEAFF.